The next 8 T cell receptor beta chains were all read from a single sample in a study of shared clonotypes between healthy human individuals. Sequencing was performed with immunoSEQ multiplex PCR; in TCRdb, only in-frame clones are kept and a portion is missing. The data contain 2,500,000 or so clones, roughly 92% of them singletons. The source material was naive CD4+ T cells sorted from blood. As to subset: CD45RA+ positively selected. Source of these receptors: a man between 18 and 29 years old in good health.

The J gene is TRBJ2-5, the V gene TRBV30; D is undetermined. The J call is in doubt because the DNA end fits TRBJ2-7 better. This CDR3 region has 14 residues. In germline, CDR1 is GTSNPN, CDR2 SVGIG (reference sequence). CDR3 in amino acids: CAWSARLGPYEQYF. DNA for the CDR3: TGTGCCTGGAGTGCCCGCCTGGGCCCCTACGAGCAGTACTTC.

This clone occurred once. V gene TRBV7-9 combines with J gene TRBJ1-2; no reliable D call. Germline V gives CDR1 SEHNR, CDR2 FQNEAQ (reference sequence). V gave up 4 bases and J gave up 3 bases, with 18 bases separating them. This CDR3 is 16 amino acids long. The CDR3 DNA reads as TGTGCCAGCAGCTCCCTGGGCGGGGAGAGGGACTATGGCTACACCTTC. Translated: CASSSLGGERDYGYTF.

The chain employs TRBV19 and TRBJ2-7; possibly TRBD2 for D (6 bases). Germline CDR1 LNHDA, CDR2 SQIVND (reference sequence). The CDR3 contains 17 residues. Trimming pared 1 base from V and 0 bases from J, leaving 16 bases between. This chain's CDR3 is CASSIAGEALSSYEQYF. CDR3 nucleotides: TGTGCCAGTAGTATAGCGGGGGAAGCGCTAAGCTCCTACGAGCAGTACTTC.

A single count supports this clone. V gene TRBV2 combines with J gene TRBJ1-4; TRBD1 might be the D (5 bases). Trimming took 6 bases from V and 4 from J, leaving 21 bases between them. The CDR3 totals 17 residues. Germline values: CDR1 SNHLY, CDR2 FYNNEI. CDR3 nucleotide sequence: TGTGCCAGCAGCCCCCGAACCATCCCAGGGATTAATGAAAAACTGTTTTTT. Residues: CASSPRTIPGINEKLFF.

The genes are TRBV5-4 and TRBJ2-2; TRBD2 matches 12 bases. With V trimmed by 0 bases and J by 0 bases, 6 bases remained unmatched. The CDR3 runs 19 residues. Germline loops: CDR1 SGHNT, CDR2 YYREEE (reference sequence). The CDR3 DNA reads as TGTGCCAGCAGCTTGGTCCCGGGACTAGCGGGTCCGAACACCGGGGAGCTGTTTTTT. Its translation is CASSLVPGLAGPNTGELFF. Filled out from reference TRBV5-4 and TRBJ2-2, the complete variable domain reads ETGVTQSPTHLIKTRGQQVTLRCSSQSGHNTVSWYQQALGQGPQFIFQYYREEENGRGNFPPRFSGLQFPNYSSELNVNALELDDSALYLCASSLVPGLAGPNTGELFFGEGSRLTVL.

A few counts support this clone. CDR3 DNA: TGCAGCGTGATACAGGGCACGGTCTCCTACGAGCAGTACTTC. As protein: CSVIQGTVSYEQYF. The chain is built from TRBV29-1 and TRBJ2-7, with a possible D match to TRBD1 (6 bases). Germline V lookup: CDR1 SQVTM, CDR2 ANQGSEA. V lost 6 bases to trimming and J lost 0 bases, with 15 bases between them. The CDR3 totals 14 residues.

The rearrangement uses TRBV6-4 and TRBJ2-7, with no clear D. The germline V gene has CDR1 MRHNA and CDR2 SNTAGT. Deletions cut 3 bases from V and 3 bases from J, with 12 bases between. The CDR3 extends over 14 amino acids. CDR3 region: CASSEGLGNYEQYF. Here the CDR3 DNA reads TGTGCCAGCAGTGAAGGCCTAGGGAACTACGAGCAGTACTTC.

The CDR3 reads CASSIATYSSYEQYF. CDR3 sequence (DNA): TGTGCCAGTAGTATTGCCACATACTCATCCTACGAGCAGTACTTC. The rearrangement joins TRBV19 to TRBJ2-7, with no clear D. CDR1 is LNHDA, CDR2 SQIVND, per germline (reference sequence). The CDR3 sequence is 15 residues long. Trimming removed 3 bases from V and 1 base from J, with 13 bases in between.